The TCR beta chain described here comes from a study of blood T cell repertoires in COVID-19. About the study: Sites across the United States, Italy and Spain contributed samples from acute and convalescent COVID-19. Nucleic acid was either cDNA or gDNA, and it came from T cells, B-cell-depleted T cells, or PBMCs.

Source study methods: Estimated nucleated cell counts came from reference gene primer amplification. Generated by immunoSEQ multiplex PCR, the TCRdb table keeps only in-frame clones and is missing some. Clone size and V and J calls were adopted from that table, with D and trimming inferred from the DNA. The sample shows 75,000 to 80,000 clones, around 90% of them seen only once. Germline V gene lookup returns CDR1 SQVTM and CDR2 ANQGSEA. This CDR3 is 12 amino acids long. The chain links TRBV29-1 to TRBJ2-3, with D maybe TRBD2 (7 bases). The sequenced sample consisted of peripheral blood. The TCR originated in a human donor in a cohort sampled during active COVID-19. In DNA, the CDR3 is TGCTGCATTTCCGAGGGGGAGGGTACGCAGTATTTT. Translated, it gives CCISEGEGTQYF.